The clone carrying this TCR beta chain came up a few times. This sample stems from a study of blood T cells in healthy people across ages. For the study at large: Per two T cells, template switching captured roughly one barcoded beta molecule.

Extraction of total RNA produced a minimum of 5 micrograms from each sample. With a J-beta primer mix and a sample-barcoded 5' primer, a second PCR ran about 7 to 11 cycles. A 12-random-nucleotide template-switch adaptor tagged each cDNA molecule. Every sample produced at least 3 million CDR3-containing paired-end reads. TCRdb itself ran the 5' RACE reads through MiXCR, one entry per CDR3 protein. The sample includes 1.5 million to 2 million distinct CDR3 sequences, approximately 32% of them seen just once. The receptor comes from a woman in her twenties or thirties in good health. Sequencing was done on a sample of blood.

The CDR3 bases are TGTGCCAGCAGTACCCAAGACCTCTACACTGAAGCTTTCTTT. Its protein is CASSTQDLYTEAFF. The chain combines TRBV28 with TRBJ1-1; D remains unclear. Germline V gene data show CDR1 as MDHEN and CDR2 as SYDVKM. With 5 bases removed from V and 3 bases from J, the gap between germline ends came to 13 bases. The CDR3 has 14 amino acids. The variable domain in full, completed from reference TRBV28 and TRBJ1-1, reads DVKVTQSSRYLVKRTGEKVFLECVQDMDHENMFWYRQDPGLGLRLIYFSYDVKMKEKGDIPEGYSVSREKKERFSLILESASTNQTSMYLCASSTQDLYTEAFFGQGTRLTVV.